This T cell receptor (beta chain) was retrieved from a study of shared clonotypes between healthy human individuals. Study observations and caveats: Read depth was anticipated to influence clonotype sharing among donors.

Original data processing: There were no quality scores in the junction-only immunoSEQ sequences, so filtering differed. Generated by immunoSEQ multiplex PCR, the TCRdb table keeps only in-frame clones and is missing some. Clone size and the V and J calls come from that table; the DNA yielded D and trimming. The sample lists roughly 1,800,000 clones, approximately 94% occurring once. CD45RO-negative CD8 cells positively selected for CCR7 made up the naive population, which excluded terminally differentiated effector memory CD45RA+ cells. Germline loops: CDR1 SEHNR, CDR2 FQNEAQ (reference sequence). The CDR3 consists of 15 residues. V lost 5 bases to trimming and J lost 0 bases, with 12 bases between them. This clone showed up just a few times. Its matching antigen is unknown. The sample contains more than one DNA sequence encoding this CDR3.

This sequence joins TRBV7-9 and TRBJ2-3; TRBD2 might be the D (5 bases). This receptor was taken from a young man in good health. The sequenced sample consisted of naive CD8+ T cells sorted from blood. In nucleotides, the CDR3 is TGTGCCAGCAGCCGGACTGGAGCTAGCACAGATACGCAGTATTTT. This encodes CASSRTGASTDTQYF. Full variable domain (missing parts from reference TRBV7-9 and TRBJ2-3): DTGVSQNPRHKITKRGQNVTFRCDPISEHNRLYWYRQTLGQGPEFLTYFQNEAQLEKSRLLSDRFSAERPKGSFSTLEIQRTEQGDSAMYLCASSRTGASTDTQYFGPGTRLTVL.